This record covers a single T cell receptor (beta chain). What it binds is not known. The record originates from a study of OX40 agonist ivuxolimab in advanced cancers. In the study overall: Of mixed ages from about 20 to 90 and averaging approximately 60 years, the group was roughly 83% male. Study outcomes and limitations: Within 6 weeks, CD4+ and CD8+ blood T cells expanded clonally at 0.1 to 3.0 mg/kg. Antigens targeted by the expanded peripheral T cells were not determined.

The CDR3 has 15 amino acids. Trimming shortened V by 2 bases and J by 4 bases, and 12 bases separated the two germline ends. The germline CDR1 and CDR2 sequences are LNHNV and YYDKDF (reference sequence). TCRdb keeps only in-frame clones here, not all; method: immunoSEQ multiplex PCR. The table shows roughly 86,000 clones, with 80% to 90% occurring only once. The V gene is TRBV15, the J gene TRBJ1-5; unclear D gene. Sequencing used CD4+ or CD8+ T cells sorted from blood, obtained in a trial of the OX40 agonist ivuxolimab. The receptor comes from an adult with an advanced solid tumor such as melanoma, head and neck, liver or kidney cancer. DNA of the CDR3: TGTGCCACCAGCAGATCGGGAGGACTTAATCAGCCCCAGCATTTT. As protein: CATSRSGGLNQPQHF.